Following are 16 T cell receptor beta chains from one sample sequenced in a study of shared T cell receptors in the human thymus. Repertoires were generated with immunoSEQ multiplex PCR, while TCRdb's copy carries only in-frame clones and drops some. The sample contains hundreds of thousands of clones, over 75% of which appear only once. The data also belong to a second study, concerning human thymus T cells.

Sequencing was performed on thymocytes. The receptors stem from a boy younger than two with a congenital heart defect.

The chain uses TRBV5-5 and TRBJ1-1; TRBD1 is a possible D gene (6 bases). The V gene's germline CDR1 is SGHKS and CDR2 YYEKEE (reference sequence). Trimming shortened V by 0 bases and J by 6 bases, and 18 bases separated the two germline ends. The CDR3 has 16 residues. The CDR3 here is CASSLGQAGGKAEAFF. As DNA, the CDR3 is TGTGCCAGCAGCTTGGGACAGGCGGGGGGAAAGGCTGAAGCTTTCTTT.

This clone was detected once. The chain couples TRBV9 to TRBJ2-7; TRBD2 aligns across 10 bases. The V and J ends lost 3 bases and 5 bases, in that order; junction bases with no gene match: 8. Germline loops: CDR1 SGDLS, CDR2 YYNGEE. The CDR3 sequence is 15 residues long. The CDR3: CASSAPGTSDHEQYF. CDR3 nucleotide sequence: TGTGCCAGCAGCGCCCCCGGGACTAGCGACCACGAGCAGTACTTC.

This rearrangement joins TRBV27 to TRBJ1-5; 8 bases match TRBD1. From germline, CDR1 is MNHEY and CDR2 SMNVEV (reference sequence). Trimming removed 6 bases from V and 4 bases from J; junction bases left unmatched: 5. CDR3 size: 14 residues. This chain's CDR3 is CASSDRGWNQPQHF. The CDR3 DNA is TGTGCCAGCAGCGACAGGGGCTGGAATCAGCCCCAGCATTTT.

The rearrangement links TRBV5-4 to TRBJ2-4; 7 bases map to TRBD2. The CDR3 length is 13 residues. The germline V gene has CDR1 SGHNT and CDR2 YYREEE (reference sequence). With 6 bases clipped from V and 11 bases from J, the junction kept 11 bases outside the gene matches. The CDR3 DNA is TGTGCCAGCACCTCGGACACGGGGGGATTTCAGTACTTC. This translates into CASTSDTGGFQYF.

The genes are TRBV14 and TRBJ2-5, with unresolved D. The ends were cut back, 2 bases at V and 4 bases at J, with 17 bases in the middle. This CDR3 comprises 16 residues. The germline V gene encodes CDR1 SGHDN and CDR2 FVKESK. CDR3 bases: TGTGCCAGCAGCCAAAGTCCCCCACGGGTGGTAGAGACCCAGTACTTC. Translation: CASSQSPPRVVETQYF.

The chain links TRBV5-3 to TRBJ1-4, with D perhaps matching TRBD1 (5 bases). TRBV5-3 is sorted into the ORF group, with uncertain function. Trimming took off 4 bases at V and 8 bases at J, with 18 bases between the two ends. CDR3 size: 15 residues. As DNA, the CDR3 is TGTGCCAGAAGCAGACCGGGACTTTTCGGGGAAAAACTGTTTTTT. Amino acids: CARSRPGLFGEKLFF.

In DNA form, the CDR3 reads TGCGCCAGCAGGGACAGGGGGGGAGAGCAGTACTTC. Protein product: CASRDRGGEQYF. The chain recombines TRBV5-1 with TRBJ2-5; the match to TRBD1 covers 10 bases. The CDR3 is 12 residues long. V trimming: 5 bases; J trimming: 11 bases; junction bases outside the gene matches: 6. Germline lookup yields CDR1 SGHRS and CDR2 YFSETQ.

This rearrangement joins TRBV18 to TRBJ2-7; possibly TRBD1 for D (6 bases). Germline V gene sequence: CDR1 KGHSH, CDR2 LQKENI. This CDR3 contains 14 residues. Trimming took off 6 bases at V and 3 bases at J, with 15 bases between the two ends. The CDR3 nucleotides are TGTGCCAGCTCGGAACCTCGGGACAACTACGAGCAGTACTTC. Protein product: CASSEPRDNYEQYF.

The chain joins TRBV5-4 to TRBJ2-1; 9 bases map to TRBD2. Per germline, CDR1 SGHNT and CDR2 YYREEE (reference sequence). This CDR3 region has 16 residues. Trimming took 3 bases from V and 1 from J; bases not matched to a gene: 5. CDR3: CASSWGTSRSYNEQFF. The CDR3 DNA reads as TGTGCCAGCAGCTGGGGGACTAGCAGGTCCTACAATGAGCAGTTCTTC.

This clone has more than one count but fewer than ten. V usage is TRBV10-3 and J usage is TRBJ1-1, with D uncertain. There are 17 residues in the CDR3. Germline CDR1 ENHRY, CDR2 SYGVKD. V lost 0 bases and J lost 3, with 17 bases in between. This chain's CDR3 is CAISESFGSSSHTEAFF. CDR3 bases: TGTGCCATCAGTGAGTCATTCGGGTCCAGCTCGCACACTGAAGCTTTCTTT.

The chain is built from TRBV27 and TRBJ2-1; TRBD2 might be the D (5 bases). Germline V gene sequence: CDR1 MNHEY, CDR2 SMNVEV (reference sequence). The CDR3 totals 14 residues. The V and J ends lost 2 bases and 5 bases respectively, with 10 bases between them. CDR3 DNA sequence: TGTGCCAGCAGTTTAAGACTAAATCACAATGAGCAGTTCTTC. It is translated as CASSLRLNHNEQFF.

V is TRBV5-4 and J is TRBJ2-1; the D gene is possibly TRBD2 (6 bases). V dropped 1 base and J dropped 2 bases, with 10 bases sitting between them. The CDR3 is 15 amino acids. CDR1 and CDR2 (germline): SGHNT, YYREEE (reference sequence). The CDR3 DNA reads TGTGCCAGCAGCTTGAAGGGGACTGCCTACAATGAGCAGTTCTTC. Its translation: CASSLKGTAYNEQFF.

This clone was observed once. The rearrangement joins TRBV6-1 to TRBJ1-6, with TRBD1 matching 9 bases. This CDR3 contains 16 residues. V trimming: 3 bases; J trimming: 9 bases; junction bases outside the gene matches: 9. Germline V lookup: CDR1 MNHNS, CDR2 SASEGT. CDR3 residues: CASSDAGTGFRSPLHF. The DNA for the CDR3 is TGTGCCAGCAGTGACGCCGGGACAGGGTTTCGTTCACCCCTCCACTTT.

The chain links TRBV27 to TRBJ2-3; TRBD2 matches 9 bases. Trimming cost V 6 bases and J 2 bases; bases outside gene matches: 15. Germline V CDR1 and CDR2: MNHEY, SMNVEV (reference sequence). The CDR3 is made up of 18 amino acids. CDR3 in amino acids: CASSKEGAGGRNTDTQYF. The CDR3 nucleotides are TGTGCCAGCAGCAAAGAGGGAGCGGGGGGACGAAACACAGATACGCAGTATTTT.

The chain employs TRBV7-2 and TRBJ2-2; 7 bases map to TRBD1. Per germline, CDR1 SGHTA and CDR2 FQGNSA. This CDR3 comprises 17 residues. The ends lost 5 bases at V and 1 base at J; junction bases unmatched: 10. The CDR3 loop is CASSPRQGLLNTGELFF. The CDR3 DNA is TGTGCCAGCAGCCCCAGACAGGGCCTCCTGAACACCGGGGAGCTGTTTTTT.

The chain combines TRBV29-1 with TRBJ2-5; a possible D gene is TRBD2 (7 bases). CDR3 length: 12 amino acids. Germline V CDR1 and CDR2: SQVTM, ANQGSEA. Trimming removed 7 bases from V and 3 bases from J, with 12 bases in between. CDR3 DNA sequence: TGCAGCGATACAGGGAGGGAAGAGACCCAGTACTTC. Translation: CSDTGREETQYF.